This TCR beta chain was captured in a study of blood T cell repertoires in COVID-19. Sequencing used immunoSEQ multiplex PCR; TCRdb keeps in-frame clones, though not all of them. The sample has some 260,000 clones, approximately 91% seen once. The CDR3 runs 16 residues. Germline CDR1 SGHNT, CDR2 YYREEE (reference sequence). Trimming pared 3 bases from V and 0 bases from J, leaving 13 bases between. The TCR originated in a young woman with acute or convalescent COVID-19. Material: peripheral blood. The rearrangement links TRBV5-4 to TRBJ1-5, with a weak D call TRBD1 (5 bases). The chain's CDR3 is CASSYDGGTSNQPQHF. As DNA, the CDR3 is TGTGCCAGCAGCTACGATGGGGGGACTAGCAATCAGCCCCAGCATTTT.